This entry lists 3 T cell receptor beta chains sequenced from one sample in a study of shared clonotypes between healthy human individuals. Method: immunoSEQ multiplex PCR; TCRdb's copy keeps in-frame clones and lacks some. In the table there are roughly 640,000 clones, approximately 97% of which are singletons. The sample consisted of naive CD4+ T cells sorted from blood. Regarding subset: CD45RA+ positively selected. Receptors were obtained from a young woman in good health.

CDR3 nucleotide sequence: TGCGCCAGCAGCCACCTCCCGACCGAGAACACTGAAGCTTTCTTT. Translated, it gives CASSHLPTENTEAFF. The rearrangement joins TRBV5-1 to TRBJ1-1; no clear D gene. The CDR3 runs to 15 residues. The V gene's germline CDR1 is SGHRS and CDR2 YFSETQ. Trimming removed 4 bases at V and 1 base at J, with 14 bases between. The whole variable domain, filled in from reference TRBV5-1 and TRBJ1-1, reads KAGVTQTPRYLIKTRGQQVTLSCSPISGHRSVSWYQQTPGQGLQFLFEYFSETQRNKGNFPGRFSGRQFSNSRSEMNVSTLELGDSALYLCASSHLPTENTEAFFGQGTRLTVV.

This chain links TRBV7-6 with TRBJ2-7; TRBD2 might be the D (5 bases). Trimming took off 5 bases at V and 2 bases at J, with 7 bases between the two ends. CDR1 is SGHVS, CDR2 FNYEAQ, per germline. The CDR3 extends over 12 amino acids. CDR3 amino acids: CASSPGTYEQYF. CDR3 nucleotides: TGTGCCAGCAGCCCCGGGACCTACGAGCAGTACTTC.

The V call is TRBV28, the J call TRBJ2-5; 10 nucleotides agree with TRBD2. This CDR3 spans 18 amino acids. V lost 1 base and J lost 4; bases outside the gene matches: 12. Germline values: CDR1 MDHEN, CDR2 SYDVKM. The CDR3 is CASSLYNRGTSVGETQYF. CDR3 nucleotides: TGTGCCAGCAGTTTATATAATAGGGGGACTAGCGTAGGAGAGACCCAGTACTTC.